This TCR beta chain was found in a study of blood T cell repertoires in COVID-19. On the study more broadly: The origin of the acute and convalescent COVID-19 samples was the United States, Italy and Spain. T cells, B-cell-depleted T cells, or PBMCs provided the cDNA or gDNA that served as material.

On this clone: In the same sample, other DNA sequences code for this CDR3.

V gave up 1 base and J gave up 4 bases, with 9 bases separating them. Germline CDR1 and CDR2: SGHTA and FQGNSA. The CDR3 contains 14 residues. In the study's own analysis: Using reference gene primer amplification, nucleated cell counts were estimated. Profiling relied on immunoSEQ multiplex PCR, and the TCRdb table lists in-frame clones only, not all of them. From that table come the V and J calls and clone size; the DNA was used to work out D and trimming. This sample has some 200,000 clones, with approximately 84% found just once. This chain uses TRBV7-2 with TRBJ2-3; possibly TRBD2 for D (6 bases). The sequencing sample was made of peripheral blood. The clonotype comes from a woman in her 50s with active or convalescent COVID-19. DNA of the CDR3: TGTGCCAGCAGCTTAGAAGGAGGGCCAGATACGCAGTATTTT. Protein sequence: CASSLEGGPDTQYF.